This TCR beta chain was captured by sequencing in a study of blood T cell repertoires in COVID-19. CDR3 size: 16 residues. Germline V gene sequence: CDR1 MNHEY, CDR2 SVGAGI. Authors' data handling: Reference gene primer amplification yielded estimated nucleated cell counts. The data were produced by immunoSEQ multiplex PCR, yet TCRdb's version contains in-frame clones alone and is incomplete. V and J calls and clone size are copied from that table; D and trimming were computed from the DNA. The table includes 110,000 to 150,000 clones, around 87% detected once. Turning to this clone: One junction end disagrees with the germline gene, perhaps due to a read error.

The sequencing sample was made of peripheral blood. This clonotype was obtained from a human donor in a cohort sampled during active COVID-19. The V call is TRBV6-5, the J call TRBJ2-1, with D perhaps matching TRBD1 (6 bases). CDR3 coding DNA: TGTGCCAGCAGTAACTCCCCAGGGGCCTCCTACAATGAGCAGTTCTTC. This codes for CASSNSPGASYNEQFF.